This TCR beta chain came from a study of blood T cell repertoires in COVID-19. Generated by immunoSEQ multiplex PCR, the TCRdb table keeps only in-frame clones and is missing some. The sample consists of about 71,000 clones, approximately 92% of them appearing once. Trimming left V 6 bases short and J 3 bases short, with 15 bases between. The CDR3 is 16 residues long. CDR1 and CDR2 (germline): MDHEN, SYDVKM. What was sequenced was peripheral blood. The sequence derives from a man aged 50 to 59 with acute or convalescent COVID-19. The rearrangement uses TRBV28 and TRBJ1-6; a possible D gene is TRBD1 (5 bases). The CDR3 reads CASSPGGPLYNSPLHF. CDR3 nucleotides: TGTGCCAGCAGCCCCGGGGGTCCTCTCTATAATTCACCCCTCCACTTT.